The clone carrying this T cell receptor (beta chain) has more than one count but fewer than ten. The antigen remains unidentified. There were at least 6 micrograms of total RNA extracted from every sample. These data are taken from a study of blood T cells in healthy people across ages. V was clipped by 4 bases and J by 7 bases, with 11 bases between them. Germline loops: CDR1 SGHDT, CDR2 YYEEEE. The CDR3 is 12 amino acids. Study outcomes and limitations: Roughly linear declines in TCR beta diversity per million T cells occurred with age. Calculation of diversity from one million T cells yielded estimates considered to be underestimates.

A second PCR, run for roughly 7 to 12 cycles, used a sample-barcoded 5' primer plus a J-beta primer mix. A tag from a template-switch adaptor with 12 random nucleotides marked each cDNA molecule. TCRdb ran MiXCR on the 5' RACE reads and lists one entry per CDR3 protein. Here the sample spans approximately 900,000 distinct CDR3 sequences, under 50% being singletons. The V and J genes are TRBV5-6 and TRBJ2-5; tentatively, D is TRBD2 (6 bases). The sequence came from a man aged 25-40 years in good health. Material: blood. The CDR3 nucleotides are TGTGCCAGCAGCGGAGGGGAGAGGACCCAGTACTTC. Residues: CASSGGERTQYF.